Sequencing of this T cell receptor (beta chain) was carried out in a study of identical twins (dated by TCRdb to 2016 to 2017). The study in broad terms: To test whether fetal clonotypes persist, this study deep-sequenced TCR alpha and beta repertoires from monozygotic twins, from unrelated adults of various ages, and from cord blood. To rule out contamination, replicate twin experiments were performed at different times with different library preparation protocols. What the authors observed across the whole study: A weaker excess of twin sharing was found in beta out-of-frame sequences because the signal-to-noise ratio was lowered by fewer shared sequences. Recombination models systematically underestimated out-of-frame TCR alpha sharing in monozygotic twins but agreed with sharing between unrelated individuals. Fewer insertions were carried by abundant cord blood beta clonotypes, a similar but weaker trend appeared in young adult naive repertoires, and no such trend appeared in memory repertoires. Zero-insertion analyses could be partly confounded by invariant T cells such as MAIT and iNKT, although diverse VJ usage argued against such confounding for most clonotypes. Because the same donors could not be followed over many years, conclusions were based on cross-sectional statistical analysis. Compared with coincidental sharing between unrelated individuals, out-of-frame TCR alpha sequences shared between twins showed an excess of sequences with low generation probability.

This clonotype was counted ten times or more. No antigen is known for it. The germline gene is not matched at one end of the junction; a read error may be the cause. Every donor was a healthy Caucasian. The twin cohort consisted of three pairs of female monozygotic twins, all aged about 18 to 29 years. Peripheral blood mononuclear cells were the source from which RNA for the TCR libraries was isolated. CDR1 and CDR2 are drawn from the germline V gene (reference sequence): DFQATT, SNEGSKA. Its CDR3 holds 15 amino acids, cysteine through phenylalanine. Solely the CDR3 DNA is kept, with 45 bases framed from the first base. The library was built by means of 5' RACE. These reads were obtained on an Illumina HiSeq 2000. Template switching added a universal primer binding site, and the final cDNA carried a unique molecular identifier that allowed TCR cDNA molecules to be counted accurately. Specific primers in the conserved constant-segment region were used to synthesize first-strand cDNA for TCR alpha and beta chains. Each cDNA library was double barcoded, with a SMART-Mk sample barcode plus Illumina barcodes, to control for contamination. Two successive PCR steps introduced TruSeq adapter sequences along with Illumina sample barcodes. The TCR alpha and beta cDNA libraries were sequenced on the Illumina HiSeq platform using custom primers. Turning to the authors' computational methods: Unique molecular identifiers were extracted from raw reads with MiGEC, and CDR3 positions were determined with MiXCR. For each individual, recombination models were inferred using an EM algorithm with the repgenHMM and IGoR tools. Shared clonotypes were analyzed with the tcR package in R, and sharing was normalized by the product of cloneset sizes. Out-of-frame nonproductive sequences were analyzed to study raw recombination free of thymic and clonal selection effects. TCRdb handled the public reads itself, with Q25 trimming in fastp and clone calling in MiXCR, and kept productive beta chains. Entries are consolidated by CDR3 protein sequence, retaining the most common genes and DNA. The V and J calls were not made by the authors but by TCRdb's processing. For this sample the table gives over 600,000 distinct CDR3 sequences, of which 21% were detected only once. Roughly 4% of the sample goes to the ten largest clones.

These data also featured in a second study, about T cells expressing NK-cell markers. The second study, in turn, reports: In sorted CD3+CD56+NKG2C+, CD3+CD56+NKG2C- and CD3+CD56-NKG2C+ T-cell subsets from about 8 donors, TCR beta-chain repertoires were profiled. Of the eight sequenced donors, seven were found to be HCMV-seropositive and one was found to be HCMV-seronegative. To restrict sorting to alphabetaTCR-expressing T cells, an anti-gammadeltaTCR antibody was added in several experiments. In more than 5 donors, the dominant CD3+CD56+NKG2C+ clonotypes were found to rank among the top 10 CD8+ clonotypes and to make up roughly 1.0-7.0% of CD8+ T cells. Those dominant clonotypes were again the most abundant among CD3+CD56-NKG2C+ cells in a handful of donors, at about 28.3-65%. It remained unclear whether the expanded NKG2C-expressing T cell clones were specific for HCMV antigens. The study sequenced eight donors, all healthy volunteers chosen at random: three men and five women. To determine HCMV serostatus, a commercial ELISA kit was used to detect HCMV-specific IgG in serum. For several donors, bulk peripheral blood T-cell repertoires were additionally sequenced from unsorted PBMC. MIGEC was used to demultiplex reads and group the reads by UMI, and MiTCR was used to assemble and quantify clonotypes. Only TCR cDNA sequences supported by at least two reads were kept to exclude erroneous sequences. The tcR package was used for downstream repertoire analysis, and clonotypes were matched across fractions by CDR3 nucleotide sequence plus V segment. VDJmatch was used to annotate antigen specificity against VDJdb, with one amino acid substitution in CDR3 allowed.

The sample taken for sequencing was PBMCs. The chain employs TRBV20-1 and TRBJ2-7; no D gene call is confident. The receptor was isolated from a woman between 18 and 29 years old in good health. The CDR3 amino acid sequence is: CSASIGPVESFEQYF. DNA sequence: TGCAGTGCTAGTATTGGGCCGGTCGAGTCCTTCGAGCAGTACTTC.